This T cell receptor (beta chain) was recovered during a study of blood T cell repertoires in COVID-19. Germline CDR1 SGDLS, CDR2 YYNGEE. The CDR3 extends over 16 amino acids. V was pared by 0 bases and J by 4 bases, with 14 bases between. Clones were sequenced by immunoSEQ multiplex PCR, and TCRdb holds only the in-frame ones, with some missing. The sample yields about 310,000 clones, about 85% seen once. The sample comprised PBMCs or T cells enriched from blood (not recorded which). This clonotype originated in a woman in her twenties or thirties who had been exposed to COVID-19. The V call is TRBV9, the J call TRBJ2-1; maybe TRBD2 (7 bases). The CDR3 bases are TGTGCCAGCAGCGTAGGTCACGGGGGGACATACAATGAGCAGTTCTTC. Protein sequence: CASSVGHGGTYNEQFF. The variable domain in full, completed from reference TRBV9 and TRBJ2-1, reads DSGVTQTPKHLITATGQRVTLRCSPRSGDLSVYWYQQSLDQGLQFLIQYYNGEERAKGNILERFSAQQFPDLHSELNLSSLELGDSALYFCASSVGHGGTYNEQFFGPGTRLTVL.